This T cell receptor beta chain was sequenced for a study of T cells after yellow fever vaccination. Study as a whole: Preparation used SMART-Seq v4 Ultra Low Input for the low-cell-number fractions. Study outcomes and limitations: Primary-vaccination clones mostly resurfaced post-booster (about 95% CD4, approximately 87% CD8).

V shed 2 bases and J shed 4 bases, with 12 bases lying between them. The CDR3 totals 14 residues. Germline V gene lookup returns CDR1 SGDLS and CDR2 YYNGEE. The sample holds a few counts of this clonotype. Its antigen is not identified. TCRdb reprocessed the 5' RACE reads with MiXCR, giving one entry per CDR3 protein. The repertoire holds hundreds of thousands of distinct CDR3 sequences, with approximately 5.7% as singletons. This specimen consisted of PBMCs, obtained 5 days after the yellow fever booster vaccination. The sequence was obtained from a man aged 25 to 40 who received the YFV17D yellow fever vaccine. The chain carries TRBV9 and TRBJ1-1; D may be TRBD1 (5 bases). CDR3 sequence reads: CASSVWGSGTEAFF. CDR3 nucleotides: TGTGCCAGCAGCGTGTGGGGGTCAGGCACTGAAGCTTTCTTT.